This TCR beta chain was profiled in a study of cytomegalovirus exposure and HLA in healthy donors. The table came from immunoSEQ multiplex PCR; TCRdb's copy has only in-frame clones and leaves some out. The data contain 150,000 to 200,000 clones, about 81% of them singletons. A word on this clone: Its specificity is unknown.

Study-wide findings and caveats: Overall, 164 TCR beta chains were annotated as cytomegalovirus-associated. Most TCR sequences proved rare, with some public TCRs found in many donors.

The sequence derives from a woman aged 25 to 39 in good health and CMV-seronegative. Source material: PBMCs.

The CDR3 protein is CASSENWTPGNQPQHF. Written as DNA, the CDR3 is TGTGCCAGCAGTGAAAACTGGACACCCGGCAATCAGCCCCAGCATTTT. The rearrangement joins TRBV6-1 to TRBJ1-5, with D possibly being TRBD1 (5 bases). Germline V gene sequence: CDR1 MNHNS, CDR2 SASEGT. CDR3 size: 16 residues. Trimming removed 2 bases from V and 2 bases from J, with 13 bases in between.